The 16 T cell receptor beta chains below all came from one sample that was sequenced in a study of OX40 agonist ivuxolimab in advanced cancers. The table came from immunoSEQ multiplex PCR; TCRdb's copy has only in-frame clones and leaves some out. In the table there are 21,000 or so clones, about four fifths of which are singletons. The specimen comprised CD4+ or CD8+ T cells sorted from blood, sampled in a trial of the OX40 agonist ivuxolimab. The receptors shown here come from an adult with an advanced solid tumor such as melanoma, head and neck, liver or kidney cancer.

The chain joins TRBV6-4 to TRBJ2-2, with D perhaps matching TRBD1 (6 bases). Germline V gene sequence: CDR1 MRHNA, CDR2 SNTAGT. Between the trimmed V and J ends, which lost 5 bases and 3 bases, there was a span of 7 bases. The CDR3 is made up of 13 amino acids. The CDR3, as DNA: TGTGCCAGCAGTAACAGGGACACCGGGGAGCTGTTTTTT. Residues: CASSNRDTGELFF.

The table lists this clone with a few counts. The rearrangement links TRBV29-1 to TRBJ2-3, with 11 bases matching TRBD2. CDR3 length: 14 residues. Trimming took 2 bases from V and 3 from J; bases not matched to a gene: 1. CDR1 and CDR2 (germline): SQVTM, ANQGSEA. The CDR3 nucleotides are TGCAGCGTTGAAACTAGCGGGAGAACAGATACGCAGTATTTT. Its protein is CSVETSGRTDTQYF.

The rearrangement links TRBV19 to TRBJ1-2, with D possibly matching TRBD1 (6 bases). The germline V gene has CDR1 LNHDA and CDR2 SQIVND (reference sequence). Trimming cost V 6 bases and J 3 bases, with 11 bases left between them. The CDR3 is made up of 13 amino acids. CDR3 sequence reads: CASSNRVDYGYTF. CDR3 nucleotides: TGTGCCAGTAGCAACAGGGTCGACTATGGCTACACCTTC.

The chain links TRBV7-3 to TRBJ2-7; D gene uncertain. The CDR3 sequence is 13 residues long. The V end was cut by 0 bases, the J end by 5 bases, with 8 bases between. Germline V CDR1 and CDR2: SGHTA, FQGTGA. The CDR3 DNA reads as TGTGCCAGCAGCTTAACTGGGAATAACGAGCAGTACTTC. Translated, it gives CASSLTGNNEQYF.

The chain employs TRBV7-9 and TRBJ2-3; D is perhaps TRBD1 or TRBD2 (6 bases each). The CDR3 sequence is 15 residues long. Germline CDR1 reads SEHNR; CDR2 reads FQNEAQ (reference sequence). With 5 bases removed from V and 4 bases from J, the gap between germline ends came to 16 bases. The CDR3 region is CASSEEGDRADTQYF. CDR3 bases: TGTGCCAGCAGCGAGGAGGGGGACCGGGCAGATACGCAGTATTTT. Variable domain in full (rest from reference TRBV7-9 and TRBJ2-3): DTGVSQNPRHKITKRGQNVTFRCDPISEHNRLYWYRQTLGQGPEFLTYFQNEAQLEKSRLLSDRFSAERPKGSFSTLEIQRTEQGDSAMYLCASSEEGDRADTQYFGPGTRLTVL.

This rearrangement joins TRBV27 to TRBJ2-2; 8 positions match TRBD1. From germline, CDR1 is MNHEY and CDR2 SMNVEV (reference sequence). The junction had 9 bases not matched to a gene; V was cut back by 3 bases and J by 9 bases. This CDR3 is built from 15 residues. The CDR3 bases are TGTGCCAGCAGTTTTACCCCGGGACAGGTCCGGGAGCTGTTTTTT. This gives the protein CASSFTPGQVRELFF.

The chain combines TRBV5-5 with TRBJ2-7; no clear D gene. This CDR3 comprises 14 residues. Germline lookup yields CDR1 SGHKS and CDR2 YYEKEE (reference sequence). Trimming cost V 1 base and J 2 bases, with 10 bases left between them. The CDR3 coding sequence is TGTGCCAGCAGCTTGTGGGGAAGCACCTACGAGCAGTACTTC. Encoded protein: CASSLWGSTYEQYF.

This chain uses TRBV30 with TRBJ2-1; D may be TRBD1 (5 bases). The V end was cut by 5 bases, the J end by 0 bases, with 17 bases between. CDR3 length equals 16 residues. The germline V gene has CDR1 GTSNPN and CDR2 SVGIG (reference sequence). The CDR3 is CAWYPSRGSSYNEQFF. The CDR3 nucleotides are TGTGCCTGGTACCCCTCTAGGGGTTCCTCCTACAATGAGCAGTTCTTC.

The chain employs TRBV28 and TRBJ2-7, with TRBD1 identical over 7 bases. CDR1 is MDHEN and CDR2 is SYDVKM in the germline V gene. The length of the CDR3 is 13 residues. V shed 11 bases, J shed 0 bases, and the junction held 7 bases outside the gene matches. CDR3 sequence reads: CASQTGHSYEQYF. CDR3 nucleotides: TGTGCCTCCCAGACAGGGCACTCCTACGAGCAGTACTTC.

This clone appeared once. CDR3 residues: CASSYSWLATLFF. The DNA for the CDR3 is TGTGCCAGCAGTTACTCTTGGCTAGCGACGCTGTTCTTC. This chain connects TRBV6-5 to TRBJ2-1; the D gene is possibly TRBD2 (6 bases). The CDR3 totals 13 residues. Germline V gene data show CDR1 as MNHEY and CDR2 as SVGAGI. The ends were cut back, 0 bases at V and 15 bases at J, with 15 bases in the middle.

The rearrangement joins TRBV29-1 to TRBJ2-1; 7 nucleotides align to TRBD1. Trimming removed 6 bases from V and 2 bases from J; junction bases left unmatched: 13. CDR1 and CDR2 from the germline V gene are SQVTM and ANQGSEA. The CDR3 length is 16 residues. In nucleotides, the CDR3 is TGCAGCGTCTTGGGCGGTACAGGGGTCACCTACAATGAGCAGTTCTTC. It codes for CSVLGGTGVTYNEQFF.

The rearrangement links TRBV10-3 to TRBJ2-7; 8 positions agree with TRBD1. Germline V lookup: CDR1 ENHRY, CDR2 SYGVKD. The ends lost 0 bases at V and 3 bases at J; junction bases unmatched: 1. The CDR3 runs 14 residues. The CDR3 region has the DNA TGTGCCATCAGTGAGTCGACAGGGGTCTACGAGCAGTACTTC. It yields the protein CAISESTGVYEQYF.

The genes are TRBV28 and TRBJ1-5; 7 positions agree with TRBD1. Trimming removed 3 bases from V and 0 bases from J; junction bases left unmatched: 8. This CDR3 region has 17 residues. Germline-derived CDR1 and CDR2 are MDHEN and SYDVKM. The CDR3 spells CASSFGRGEYSNQPQHF. Here the CDR3 DNA reads TGTGCCAGCAGTTTTGGCAGGGGGGAATATAGCAATCAGCCCCAGCATTTT.

This clone was observed many times. This sample includes further DNA sequences coding for the same CDR3. The chain links TRBV9 to TRBJ1-2; D perhaps matches TRBD1 (5 bases). The V end was cut by 0 bases, the J end by 6 bases, with 24 bases between. This CDR3 is built from 18 residues. Germline V lookup: CDR1 SGDLS, CDR2 YYNGEE. The CDR3 sequence: CASSVGVGAPNVLDGYTF. DNA for the CDR3: TGTGCCAGCAGCGTAGGGGTAGGGGCCCCTAATGTGTTGGATGGCTACACCTTC.

The chain uses TRBV11-3 and TRBJ2-4; D gene uncertain. Trimming pared 1 base from V and 4 bases from J, leaving 14 bases between. CDR3 length: 16 residues. CDR1 is SGHNT and CDR2 is YENEEA in the germline V gene. The CDR3 DNA follows: TGTGCCAGCAGCTTAGGATCTGGAACTGGGAAAAACATTCAGTACTTC. Its translation: CASSLGSGTGKNIQYF.

The V gene is TRBV6-1, the J gene TRBJ2-2; a possible D gene is TRBD1 (5 bases). The CDR3 consists of 14 residues. V was trimmed by 10 bases and J by 3 bases, leaving 15 bases between them. The germline V gene has CDR1 MNHNS and CDR2 SASEGT. The CDR3 loop is CATHPRAHTGELFF. The CDR3 coding sequence is TGTGCCACCCACCCCAGGGCTCACACCGGGGAGCTGTTTTTT.